The sequence of this T cell receptor beta chain was determined in a study of blood T cell repertoires in COVID-19. Repertoires were generated with immunoSEQ multiplex PCR, while TCRdb's copy carries only in-frame clones and drops some. The table records tens of thousands of clones, approximately 80% of them present only once. This clonotype originated in a woman aged 80 or over with acute or convalescent COVID-19. Sequencing used peripheral blood.

The CDR3 is CASSLGGGMAKNIQYF. For the CDR3, the DNA is TGTGCCAGCAGCTTAGGGGGCGGTATGGCCAAAAACATTCAGTACTTC. The chain has TRBV7-9 and TRBJ2-4; TRBD1 might be the D (5 bases). The germline V and J ends were trimmed by 1 base and 1 base, with 11 bases remaining between them. From germline, CDR1 is SEHNR and CDR2 FQNEAQ (reference sequence). This CDR3 is built from 16 residues.